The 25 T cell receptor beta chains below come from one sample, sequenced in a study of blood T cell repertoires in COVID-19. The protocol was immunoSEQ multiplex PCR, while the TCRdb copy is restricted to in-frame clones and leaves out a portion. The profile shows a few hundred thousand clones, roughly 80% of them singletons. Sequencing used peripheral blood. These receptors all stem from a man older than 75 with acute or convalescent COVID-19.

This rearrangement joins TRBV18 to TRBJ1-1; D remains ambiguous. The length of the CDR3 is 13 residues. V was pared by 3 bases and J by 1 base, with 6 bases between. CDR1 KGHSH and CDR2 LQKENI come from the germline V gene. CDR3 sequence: CASSPAQNTEAFF. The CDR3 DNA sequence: TGTGCCAGCTCACCCGCACAGAACACTGAAGCTTTCTTT.

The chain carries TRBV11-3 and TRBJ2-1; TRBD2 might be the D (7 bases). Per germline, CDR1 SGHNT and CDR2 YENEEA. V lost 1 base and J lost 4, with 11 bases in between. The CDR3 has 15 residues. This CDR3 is CASSLAGGPYNEQFF. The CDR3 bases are TGTGCCAGCAGCTTAGCGGGGGGCCCTTACAATGAGCAGTTCTTC. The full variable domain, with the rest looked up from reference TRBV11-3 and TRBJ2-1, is EAGVVQSPRYKIIEKKQPVAFWCNPISGHNTLYWYLQNLGQGPELLIRYENEEAVDDSQLPKDRFSAERLKGVDSTLKIQPAELGDSAVYLCASSLAGGPYNEQFFGPGTRLTVL.

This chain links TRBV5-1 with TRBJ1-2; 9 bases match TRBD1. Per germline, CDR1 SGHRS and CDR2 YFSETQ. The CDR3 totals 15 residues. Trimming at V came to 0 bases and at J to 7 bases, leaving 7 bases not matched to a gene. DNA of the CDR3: TGCGCCAGCAGCTTGGAACCACAGGGGGCAAGTGGCTACACCTTC. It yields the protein CASSLEPQGASGYTF.

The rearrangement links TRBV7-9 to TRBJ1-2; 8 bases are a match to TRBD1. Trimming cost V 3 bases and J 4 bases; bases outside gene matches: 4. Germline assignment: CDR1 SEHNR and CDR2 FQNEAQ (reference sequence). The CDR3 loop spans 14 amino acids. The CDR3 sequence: CASSFGQGGYGYTF. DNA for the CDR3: TGTGCCAGCAGCTTTGGACAGGGTGGCTATGGCTACACCTTC.

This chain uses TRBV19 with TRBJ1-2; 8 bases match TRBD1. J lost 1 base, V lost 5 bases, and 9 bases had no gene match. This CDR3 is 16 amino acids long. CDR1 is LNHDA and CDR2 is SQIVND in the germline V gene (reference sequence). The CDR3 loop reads CASSRPGTGINYGYTF. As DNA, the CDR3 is TGTGCCAGTAGTCGCCCCGGGACAGGCATTAACTATGGCTACACCTTC.

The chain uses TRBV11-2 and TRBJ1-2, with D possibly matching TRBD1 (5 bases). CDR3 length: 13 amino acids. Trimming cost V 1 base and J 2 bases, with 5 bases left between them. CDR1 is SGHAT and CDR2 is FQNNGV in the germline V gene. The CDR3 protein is CASSLGGNYGYTF. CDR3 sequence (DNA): TGTGCCAGCAGCTTAGGGGGCAACTATGGCTACACCTTC. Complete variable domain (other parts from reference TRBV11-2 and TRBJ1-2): EAGVAQSPRYKIIEKRQSVAFWCNPISGHATLYWYQQILGQGPKLLIQFQNNGVVDDSQLPKDRFSAERLKGVDSTLKIQPAKLEDSAVYLCASSLGGNYGYTFGSGTRLTVV.

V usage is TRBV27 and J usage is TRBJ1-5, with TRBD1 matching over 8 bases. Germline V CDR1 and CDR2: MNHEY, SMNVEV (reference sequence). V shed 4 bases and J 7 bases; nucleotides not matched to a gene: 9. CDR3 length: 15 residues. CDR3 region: CASSSQMDREQPQHF. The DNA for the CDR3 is TGTGCCAGCAGTTCGCAGATGGACAGGGAACAGCCCCAGCATTTT.

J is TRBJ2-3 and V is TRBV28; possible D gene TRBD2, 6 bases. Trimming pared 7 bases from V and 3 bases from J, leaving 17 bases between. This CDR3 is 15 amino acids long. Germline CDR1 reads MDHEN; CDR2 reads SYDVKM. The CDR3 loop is CASTVPGGLTDTQYF. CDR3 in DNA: TGTGCCAGCACCGTTCCTGGGGGGTTGACAGATACGCAGTATTTT.

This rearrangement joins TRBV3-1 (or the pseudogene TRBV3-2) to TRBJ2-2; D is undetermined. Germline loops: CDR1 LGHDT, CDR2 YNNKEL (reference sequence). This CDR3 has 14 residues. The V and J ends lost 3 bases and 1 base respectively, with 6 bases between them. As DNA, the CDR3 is TGTGCCAGCAGCCAGACTGTGAACACCGGGGAGCTGTTTTTT. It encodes CASSQTVNTGELFF.

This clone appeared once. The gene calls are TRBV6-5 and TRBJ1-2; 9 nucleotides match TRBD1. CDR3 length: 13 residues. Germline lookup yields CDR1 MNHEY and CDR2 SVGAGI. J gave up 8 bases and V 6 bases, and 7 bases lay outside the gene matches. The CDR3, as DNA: TGTGCCAGCAGGAAGACAGGGGGACAAGGCTACACCTTC. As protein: CASRKTGGQGYTF.

The CDR3 loop is CAISESTPGAKNTQYF. The DNA of the CDR3 is TGTGCCATCAGTGAGTCAACACCAGGGGCTAAAAATACGCAGTATTTT. The chain couples TRBV10-3 to TRBJ2-3, with D tentatively TRBD1 (6 bases). V lost 0 bases, J lost 7 bases, and 17 bases lay in between. The CDR3 extends over 16 amino acids. Per the germline V gene, CDR1 is ENHRY and CDR2 is SYGVKD.

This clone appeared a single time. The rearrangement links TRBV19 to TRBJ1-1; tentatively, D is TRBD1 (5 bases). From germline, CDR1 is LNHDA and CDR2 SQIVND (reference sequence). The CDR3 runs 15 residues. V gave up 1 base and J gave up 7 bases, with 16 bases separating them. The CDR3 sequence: CASSIGGRVGGEAFF. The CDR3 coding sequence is TGTGCCAGTAGTATAGGAGGCAGGGTCGGCGGTGAAGCTTTCTTT. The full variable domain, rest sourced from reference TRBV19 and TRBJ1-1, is DGGITQSPKYLFRKEGQNVTLSCEQNLNHDAMYWYRQDPGQGLRLIYYSQIVNDFQKGDIAEGYSVSREKKESFPLTVTSAQKNPTAFYLCASSIGGRVGGEAFFGQGTRLTVV.

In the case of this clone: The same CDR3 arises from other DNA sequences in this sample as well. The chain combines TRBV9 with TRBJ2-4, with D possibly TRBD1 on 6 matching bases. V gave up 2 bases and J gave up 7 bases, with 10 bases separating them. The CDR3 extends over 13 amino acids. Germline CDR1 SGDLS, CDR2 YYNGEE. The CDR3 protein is CASSVAQGNIQYF. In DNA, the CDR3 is TGTGCCAGCAGCGTCGCGCAGGGGAACATTCAGTACTTC.

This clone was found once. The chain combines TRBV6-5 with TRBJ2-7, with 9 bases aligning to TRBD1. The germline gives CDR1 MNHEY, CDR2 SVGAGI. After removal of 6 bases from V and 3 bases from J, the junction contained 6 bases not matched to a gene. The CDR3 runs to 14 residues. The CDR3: CASRRDRESYEQYF. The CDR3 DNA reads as TGTGCCAGCAGAAGGGACAGGGAGAGCTACGAGCAGTACTTC.

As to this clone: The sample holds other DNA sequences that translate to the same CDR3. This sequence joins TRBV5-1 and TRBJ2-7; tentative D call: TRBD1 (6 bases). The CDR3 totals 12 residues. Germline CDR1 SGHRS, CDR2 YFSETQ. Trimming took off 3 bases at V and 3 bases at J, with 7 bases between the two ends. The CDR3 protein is CASSSQGYEQYF. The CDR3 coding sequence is TGCGCCAGCAGCTCACAGGGCTACGAGCAGTACTTC.

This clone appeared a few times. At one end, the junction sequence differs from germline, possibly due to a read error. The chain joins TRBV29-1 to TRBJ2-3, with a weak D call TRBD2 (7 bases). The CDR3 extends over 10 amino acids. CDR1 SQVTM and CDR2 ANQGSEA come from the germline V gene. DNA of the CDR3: TGCACCCCATCTGGGGGGGACACGCCTTTT. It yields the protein CTPSGGDTPF.

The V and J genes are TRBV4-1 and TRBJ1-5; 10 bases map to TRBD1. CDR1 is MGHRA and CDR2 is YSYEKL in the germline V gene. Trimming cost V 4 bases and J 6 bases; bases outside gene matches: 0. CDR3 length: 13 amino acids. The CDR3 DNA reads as TGCGCCAGCAGCCGGGACAGGGGTCAGCCCCAGCATTTT. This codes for CASSRDRGQPQHF.

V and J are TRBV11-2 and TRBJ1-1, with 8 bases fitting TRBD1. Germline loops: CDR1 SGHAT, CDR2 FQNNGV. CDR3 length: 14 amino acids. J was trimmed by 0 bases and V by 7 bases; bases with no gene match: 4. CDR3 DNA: TGTGCCAGCACCCAGGGGGCCCTGAACACTGAAGCTTTCTTT. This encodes CASTQGALNTEAFF.

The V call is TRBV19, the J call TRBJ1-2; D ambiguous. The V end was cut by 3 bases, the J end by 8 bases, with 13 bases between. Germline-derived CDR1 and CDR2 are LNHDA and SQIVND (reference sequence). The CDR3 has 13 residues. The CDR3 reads CASSINRPTGYTF. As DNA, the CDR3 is TGTGCCAGTAGTATTAACAGACCAACGGGCTACACCTTC. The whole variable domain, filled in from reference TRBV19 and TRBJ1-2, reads DGGITQSPKYLFRKEGQNVTLSCEQNLNHDAMYWYRQDPGQGLRLIYYSQIVNDFQKGDIAEGYSVSREKKESFPLTVTSAQKNPTAFYLCASSINRPTGYTFGSGTRLTVV.

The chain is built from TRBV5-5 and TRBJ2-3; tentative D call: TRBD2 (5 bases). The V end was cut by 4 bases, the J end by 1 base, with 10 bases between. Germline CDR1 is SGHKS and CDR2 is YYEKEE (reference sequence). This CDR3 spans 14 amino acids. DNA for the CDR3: TGTGCCAGCAGCACGGGGTACCGCACAGATACGCAGTATTTT. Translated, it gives CASSTGYRTDTQYF.

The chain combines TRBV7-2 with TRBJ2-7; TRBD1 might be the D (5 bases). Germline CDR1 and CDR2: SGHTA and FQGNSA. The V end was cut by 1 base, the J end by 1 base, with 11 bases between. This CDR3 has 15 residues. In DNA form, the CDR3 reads TGTGCCAGCAGCTTAGGGGCAGGGATGTCCTACGAGCAGTACTTC. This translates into CASSLGAGMSYEQYF.

Written as DNA, the CDR3 is TGTGCCAGCAGCTTGGGGACATCTCCCCACGAGCAGTACTTC. As protein: CASSLGTSPHEQYF. This chain links TRBV11-3 with TRBJ2-7; weak D call: TRBD1 (6 bases). V lost 3 bases to trimming and J lost 5 bases, with 14 bases between them. Per the germline V gene, CDR1 is SGHNT and CDR2 is YENEEA. CDR3 size: 14 residues.

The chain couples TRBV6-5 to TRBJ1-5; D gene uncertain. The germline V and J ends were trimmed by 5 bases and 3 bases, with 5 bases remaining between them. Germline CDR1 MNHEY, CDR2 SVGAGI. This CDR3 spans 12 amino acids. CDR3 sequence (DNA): TGTGCCAGCAGTCGTCTCAATCAGCCCCAGCATTTT. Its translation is CASSRLNQPQHF.

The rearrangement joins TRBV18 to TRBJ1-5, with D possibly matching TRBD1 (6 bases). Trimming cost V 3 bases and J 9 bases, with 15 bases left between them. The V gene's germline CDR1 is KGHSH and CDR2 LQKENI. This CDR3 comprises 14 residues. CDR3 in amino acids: CASSPTGTSTPQHF. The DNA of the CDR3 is TGTGCCAGCTCACCTACAGGGACAAGCACGCCCCAGCATTTT.

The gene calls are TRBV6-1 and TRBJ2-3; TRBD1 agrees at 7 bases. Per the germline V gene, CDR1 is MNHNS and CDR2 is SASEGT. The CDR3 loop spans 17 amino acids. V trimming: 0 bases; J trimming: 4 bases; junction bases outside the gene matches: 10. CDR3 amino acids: CASSEAARGMAADTQYF. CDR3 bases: TGTGCCAGCAGTGAAGCGGCCAGGGGGATGGCCGCAGATACGCAGTATTTT.